This is a list of T cell receptor beta chains from one sample in a study of early T cells in non-severe SARS-CoV-2 infection. Using its own MiXCR run on the 5' RACE reads, TCRdb lists one record per CDR3 protein. The sample contains tens of thousands of distinct CDR3 sequences, 16% of which appear only once. The sequences come from whole blood, collected at baseline. These receptor sequences come from an adult who was a healthcare worker with PCR-confirmed SARS-CoV-2 infection or an uninfected control (not recorded which). The CDR3 runs from the conserved cysteine through the conserved F or W. The D gene is left open where the match is weak. Clone sizes are given selectively: once, few, many, or a class where the clone is expanded.

CDR3aa	CDR3nt	d_gene	abundance	v_gene	j_gene
CASSLDRADTQYF	TGTGCCAGCAGCTTAGACAGGGCAGATACGCAGTATTTT	.	few	TRBV7-8	TRBJ2-3
CASSGGFYGYTF	TGTGCCAGCAGCGGAGGCTTCTATGGCTACACCTTC	.	few	TRBV7-2	TRBJ1-2
CAISERGTGLLNEQFF	TGTGCCATCAGTGAGAGAGGGACTGGATTATTAAATGAGCAGTTCTTC	.	few	TRBV10-3	TRBJ2-1
CSAKHRGETQYF	TGCAGTGCCAAGCACAGGGGGGAGACCCAGTACTTC	TRBD1	once	TRBV20-1	TRBJ2-5
CASSLTGTANEQFF	TGTGCCAGCAGCTTAACCGGGACAGCCAATGAGCAGTTCTTC	TRBD1	many	TRBV7-6	TRBJ2-1
CASSLIGEQFF	TGTGCCAGCAGCCTGATTGGGGAGCAGTTCTTC	.	few	TRBV6-2/TRBV6-3	TRBJ2-1
CASNVGLGQETQYF	TGTGCCAGCAACGTGGGGCTCGGCCAAGAGACCCAGTACTTC	.	few	TRBV28	TRBJ2-5
CASHPGEETQYF	TGCGCCAGCCACCCGGGGGAGGAGACCCAGTACTTC	.	.	TRBV10-2	TRBJ2-5
CASRVMGQLFDEQYF	TGTGCCAGCAGGGTCATGGGACAATTATTTGACGAGCAGTACTTC	.	many	TRBV28	TRBJ2-7
CASSPGEGGYGYTF	TGTGCCAGCAGTCCCGGGGAGGGAGGCTATGGCTACACCTTC	.	.	TRBV12-3/TRBV12-4	TRBJ1-2
CASSPAGTVQFF	TGTGCCAGCAGCCCCGCCGGGACAGTTCAGTTCTTC	TRBD1	few	TRBV13	TRBJ2-1
CASSIVGQGTYGYTF	TGTGCCAGTAGTATAGTCGGGCAGGGGACCTATGGCTACACCTTC	.	.	TRBV19	TRBJ1-2
CATSDWDSSGANVLTF	TGTGCCACCAGTGATTGGGACAGCTCTGGGGCCAACGTCCTGACTTTC	TRBD1	few	TRBV24-1	TRBJ2-6
CASSYPGTGGNERDPSYNEQFF	TGTGCCAGCAGTTACCCAGGCACAGGGGGCAACGAGCGGGACCCCTCCTACAATGAGCAGTTCTTC	TRBD1	.	TRBV12-3/TRBV12-4	TRBJ2-1
CASSVGSGKRADTQYF	TGTGCCAGCAGCGTAGGGAGCGGGAAGCGGGCAGATACGCAGTATTTT	TRBD2	.	TRBV9	TRBJ2-3
CASSYLAGAADTQYF	TGTGCCAGCAGTTACTTAGCGGGAGCAGCAGATACGCAGTATTTT	TRBD2	.	TRBV6-6	TRBJ2-3
CASSRGPQETQYF	TGTGCCAGCTCCAGGGGCCCTCAGGAGACCCAGTACTTC	.	.	TRBV27	TRBJ2-5
CAKGQNIQYF	TGTGCCAAGGGACAGAACATTCAGTACTTC	TRBD1	many	TRBV24-1	TRBJ2-4
CASSPSQPVYYYEQYF	TGTGCCAGCAGCCCCAGTCAACCTGTATACTACTACGAGCAGTACTTC	.	few	TRBV5-5	TRBJ2-7
CASSITQGREQFF	TGTGCCAGCAGCATCACACAGGGGCGAGAGCAGTTCTTC	TRBD1	many	TRBV11-3	TRBJ2-1
CASSTRGSTDTQYF	TGTGCCAGCAGTACTCGAGGGAGCACAGATACGCAGTATTTT	.	many	TRBV28	TRBJ2-3
CASSPERTGYNEQFF	TGTGCCAGCAGCCCAGAAAGGACGGGGTACAATGAGCAGTTCTTC	.	.	TRBV7-9	TRBJ2-1
CASSFSSNSPLHF	TGTGCCAGCAGTTTCTCCAGTAATTCACCCCTCCACTTT	.	.	TRBV28	TRBJ1-6
CSALRQGLDNEQFF	TGCAGCGCCCTCAGACAGGGTCTTGACAATGAGCAGTTCTTC	TRBD1	.	TRBV29-1	TRBJ2-1
CSVWTSGRQDTQYF	TGCAGTGTCTGGACTAGCGGGAGACAAGATACGCAGTATTTT	TRBD2	few	TRBV20-1	TRBJ2-3